The entry below describes one T cell receptor beta chain. What it recognizes is unknown. Trimming took 0 bases from V and 1 from J, leaving 10 bases between them. CDR3 length equals 15 residues. The germline gives CDR1 SGHRS, CDR2 YFSETQ. This sample was taken from a study of identical twins. Template switching added a universal primer binding site, and final cDNA carried unique molecular identifiers. TCRdb used MiXCR to reprocess the 5' RACE reads, holding one entry per CDR3 protein. The table includes 700,000 to 950,000 distinct CDR3 sequences, roughly an eighth detected once. Study-wide findings and caveats: Out-of-frame TCR alpha sharing observed in monozygotic twins exceeded model estimates.

The sample was also linked to a second study, of yellow fever vaccine responses in identical twins. From that report: The T cell response to vaccination in identical twins was reportedly partly convergent and partly personalized.

This sequence joins TRBV5-1 and TRBJ1-1, with D perhaps matching TRBD1 (5 bases). This receptor was taken from a woman between 18 and 29 years old in good health. Sequencing was done on a sample of PBMCs. In DNA form, the CDR3 reads TGCGCCAGCAGCTTGGCTCCAGGGACGAACACTGAAGCTTTCTTT. It specifies CASSLAPGTNTEAFF.